What follows describes a single T cell receptor (beta chain). Its antigen is currently unknown. Clones were sequenced by immunoSEQ multiplex PCR, and TCRdb holds only the in-frame ones, with some missing. The sample records about 75,000 clones, 87% being singletons. This sample was included in a study of OX40 agonist ivuxolimab in advanced cancers. Overall study context: The patients received ivuxolimab by intravenous route every 2 weeks at 0.01 to 10 mg/kg. Partial responses, seen in three patients, involved one hepatocellular carcinoma and two cutaneous melanomas.

CDR3 length: 16 amino acids. V was pared by 1 base and J by 4 bases, with 15 bases between. Germline V gene sequence: CDR1 SGHNT, CDR2 YYREEE (reference sequence). Study observations and caveats: Among some nonresponders, normalized T-cell clonal expansion was also low. Near-lowest levels of clonal expansion characterized partial responders at 0.1-3.0 mg/kg.

This TCR came from an adult with an advanced solid tumor such as melanoma, head and neck, liver or kidney cancer. This chain uses TRBV5-4 with TRBJ1-3; D is unclear. Sequencing used CD4+ or CD8+ T cells sorted from blood, obtained in a trial of the OX40 agonist ivuxolimab. CDR3 nucleotide sequence: TGTGCCAGCAGCTTGAACAGAGGAGTCTCGGGAAACACCATATATTTT. It codes for CASSLNRGVSGNTIYF. Filled out from reference TRBV5-4 and TRBJ1-3, the complete variable domain reads ETGVTQSPTHLIKTRGQQVTLRCSSQSGHNTVSWYQQALGQGPQFIFQYYREEENGRGNFPPRFSGLQFPNYSSELNVNALELDDSALYLCASSLNRGVSGNTIYFGEGSWLTVV.